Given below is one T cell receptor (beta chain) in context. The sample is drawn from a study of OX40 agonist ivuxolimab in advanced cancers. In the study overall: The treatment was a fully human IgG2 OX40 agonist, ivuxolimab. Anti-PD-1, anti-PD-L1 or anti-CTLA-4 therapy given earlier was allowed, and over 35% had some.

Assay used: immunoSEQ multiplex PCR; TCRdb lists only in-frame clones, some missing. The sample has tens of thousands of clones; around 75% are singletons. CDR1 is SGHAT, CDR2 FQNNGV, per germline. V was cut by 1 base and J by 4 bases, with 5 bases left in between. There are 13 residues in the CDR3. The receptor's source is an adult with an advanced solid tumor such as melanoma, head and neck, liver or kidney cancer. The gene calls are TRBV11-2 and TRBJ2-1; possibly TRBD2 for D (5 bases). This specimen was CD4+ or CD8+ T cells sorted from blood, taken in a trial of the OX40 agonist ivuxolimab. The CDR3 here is CASSLGGYNEQFF. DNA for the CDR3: TGTGCCAGCAGCTTAGGCGGGTACAATGAGCAGTTCTTC. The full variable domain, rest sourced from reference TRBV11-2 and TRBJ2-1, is EAGVAQSPRYKIIEKRQSVAFWCNPISGHATLYWYQQILGQGPKLLIQFQNNGVVDDSQLPKDRFSAERLKGVDSTLKIQPAKLEDSAVYLCASSLGGYNEQFFGPGTRLTVL.